This T cell receptor beta chain was identified during a study of CD8+CD57+ T cells in acquired aplastic anemia. In the study overall: Healthy donors averaged about 11 million reads for CD4+ cells. Study conclusions and caveats: Patients and healthy controls showed no significant CD8+ Simpson's diversity difference.

This CDR3 comprises 14 residues. From germline, CDR1 is SGHTA and CDR2 FQGNSA. TCR beta VDJ and CDR3 profiles were obtained from a genomic DNA template. In TCRdb, the reads were re-called with MiXCR into one record per CDR3 protein. Here the sample spans a few hundred thousand distinct CDR3 sequences, roughly 64% being singletons. Remarks on this clonotype: Its antigen remains unknown. Mismatch with germline at one junction end may stem from a read error.

This TCR was sampled from a human donor in good health, serving as a control. Sequencing was performed on sorted CD4+, CD8+, or CD8+CD57+ T cells (not recorded which) from PBMCs. The chain has TRBV7-2 and TRBJ2-7; possible D gene TRBD2, 5 bases. In DNA form, the CDR3 reads TGTGCCAGCAGCTTAGCTGGGTGGAACACCGGGGAGCTGTTC. As protein: CASSLAGWNTGELF.